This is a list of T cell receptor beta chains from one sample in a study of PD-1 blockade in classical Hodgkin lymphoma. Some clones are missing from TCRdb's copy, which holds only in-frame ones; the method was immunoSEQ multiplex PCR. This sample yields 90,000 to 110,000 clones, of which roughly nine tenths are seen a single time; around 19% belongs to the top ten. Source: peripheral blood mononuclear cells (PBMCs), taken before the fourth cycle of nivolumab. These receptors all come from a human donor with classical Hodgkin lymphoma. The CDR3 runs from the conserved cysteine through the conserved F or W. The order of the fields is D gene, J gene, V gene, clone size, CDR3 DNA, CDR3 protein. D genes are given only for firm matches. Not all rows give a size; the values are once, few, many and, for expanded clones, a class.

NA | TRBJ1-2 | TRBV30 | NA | TGTGCCGGACACTACGGGACTAACGTGGATGGCTACACCTTC | CAGHYGTNVDGYTF
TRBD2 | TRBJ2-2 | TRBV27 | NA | TGTGCCAGCAGTTTTTTTTGGCGGGAGGGCCGGGCCGGGGAGCTGTTTTTT | CASSFFWREGRAGELFF
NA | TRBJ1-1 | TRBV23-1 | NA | TGCGCCAGCAGTCAAAATCGGCAGGTACTAATGAACACTGAAGCTTTCTTT | CASSQNRQVLMNTEAFF
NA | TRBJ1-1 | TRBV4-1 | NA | TGCGCCAGCAGCCAAGTTATGAACACTGAAGCTTTCTTT | CASSQVMNTEAFF
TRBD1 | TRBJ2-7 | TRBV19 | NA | TGTGCCAGTAGTGTAAAACAGGGGGACGAGCAGTACTTC | CASSVKQGDEQYF
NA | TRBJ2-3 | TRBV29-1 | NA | TGCAGCGTTGATCGGTCCCCACAAAATACGCAGTATTTT | CSVDRSPQNTQYF
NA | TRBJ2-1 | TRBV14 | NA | TGTGCCAGCAGCCGCCACGGTTACTCCTACAATGAGCAGTTCTTC | CASSRHGYSYNEQFF
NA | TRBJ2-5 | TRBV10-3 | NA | TGTGCCACGGGGGCCCCCGGAGGTGAGACCCAGTACTTC | CATGAPGGETQYF
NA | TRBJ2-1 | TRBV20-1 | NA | TGCAGTGCTAGGAGCGCCAATGAGCAGTTCTTC | CSARSANEQFF
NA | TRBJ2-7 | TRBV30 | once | TGTGCCTGGACAGCCGTGAACGAGCAGTACTTC | CAWTAVNEQYF
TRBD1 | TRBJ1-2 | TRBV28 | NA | TGTGCCAGCAGCCCCCCGGGACAGGGGGGTCGGGTCTATGGCTACACCTTC | CASSPPGQGGRVYGYTF
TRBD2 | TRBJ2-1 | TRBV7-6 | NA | TGTGCCAGCAGCCATGCGTTGGGAGCGGGAGCTCCCCATGAGCAGTTCTTC | CASSHALGAGAPHEQFF
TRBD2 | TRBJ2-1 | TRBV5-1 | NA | TGCGCCAGCAGCTCCCTAGGTAGCGGGAGTGACGTTAAAAATGAGCAGTTCTTC | CASSSLGSGSDVKNEQFF
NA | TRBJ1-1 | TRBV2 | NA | TGTGCCAGCAGTAACAATACGGACACTGAAGCTTTCTTT | CASSNNTDTEAFF
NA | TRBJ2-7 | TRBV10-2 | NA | TGCGCCAGCATGGACAGCCTCGAGCAGTACTTC | CASMDSLEQYF
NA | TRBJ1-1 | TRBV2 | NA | TGTGCCAGCAGATCCCTGAACACTGAAGCTTTCTTT | CASRSLNTEAFF
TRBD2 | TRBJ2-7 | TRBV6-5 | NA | TGTGCCAGCAGTTACTTCTCAGCTAGCGGTACCTACGAGCAGTACTTC | CASSYFSASGTYEQYF
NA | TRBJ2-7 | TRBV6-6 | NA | TGTGCCAGCCGGGGCAGGCCCTCCTACGAGCAGTACTTC | CASRGRPSYEQYF
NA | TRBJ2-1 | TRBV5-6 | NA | TGTGCCAGCAGCTTGGGGCATGAGCAGTTCTTC | CASSLGHEQFF
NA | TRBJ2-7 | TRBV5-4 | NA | TGTGCCAGCAGCTTGATCCTAGCTAGCGAGCAGTACTTC | CASSLILASEQYF
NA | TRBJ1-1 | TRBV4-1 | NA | TGCGCCAGCAGCCAAGATATATTCACTGAAGCTTTCTTT | CASSQDIFTEAFF
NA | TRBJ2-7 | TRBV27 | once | TGTGCCAGCGGTACTAGACACTACGAGCAGTACTTC | CASGTRHYEQYF